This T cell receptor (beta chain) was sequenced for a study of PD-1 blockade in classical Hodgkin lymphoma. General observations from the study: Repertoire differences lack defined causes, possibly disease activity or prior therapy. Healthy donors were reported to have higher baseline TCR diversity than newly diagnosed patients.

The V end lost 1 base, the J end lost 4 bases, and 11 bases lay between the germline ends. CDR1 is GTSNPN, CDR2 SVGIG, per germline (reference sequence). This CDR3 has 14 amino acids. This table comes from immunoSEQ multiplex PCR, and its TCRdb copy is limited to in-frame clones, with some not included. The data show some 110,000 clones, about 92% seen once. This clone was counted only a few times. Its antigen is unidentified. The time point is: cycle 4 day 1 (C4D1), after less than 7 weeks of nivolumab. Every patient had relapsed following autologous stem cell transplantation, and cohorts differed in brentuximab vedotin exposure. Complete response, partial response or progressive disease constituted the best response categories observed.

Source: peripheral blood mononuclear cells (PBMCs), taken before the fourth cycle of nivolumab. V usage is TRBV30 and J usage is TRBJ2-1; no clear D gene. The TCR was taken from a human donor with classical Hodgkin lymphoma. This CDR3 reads CAWSAESGYNEQFF. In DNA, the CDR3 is TGTGCCTGGAGTGCCGAATCCGGGTACAATGAGCAGTTCTTC.